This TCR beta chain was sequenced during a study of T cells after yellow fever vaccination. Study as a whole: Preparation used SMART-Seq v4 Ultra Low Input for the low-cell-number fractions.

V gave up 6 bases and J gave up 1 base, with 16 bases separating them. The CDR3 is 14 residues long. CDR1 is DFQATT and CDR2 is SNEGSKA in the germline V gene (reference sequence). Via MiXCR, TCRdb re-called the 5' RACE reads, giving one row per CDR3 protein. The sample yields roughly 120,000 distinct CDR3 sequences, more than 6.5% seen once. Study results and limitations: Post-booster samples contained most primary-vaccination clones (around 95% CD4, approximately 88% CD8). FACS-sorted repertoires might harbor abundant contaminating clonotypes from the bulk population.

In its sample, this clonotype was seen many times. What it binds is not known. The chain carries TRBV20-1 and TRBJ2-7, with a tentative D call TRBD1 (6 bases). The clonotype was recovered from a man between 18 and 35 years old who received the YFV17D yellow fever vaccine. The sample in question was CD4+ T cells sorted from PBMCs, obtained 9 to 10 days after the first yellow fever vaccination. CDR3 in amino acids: CSAPRDIGSYEQYF. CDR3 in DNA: TGCAGTGCCCCCCGGGACATAGGTTCCTACGAGCAGTACTTC.